This T cell receptor beta chain was profiled in a study of molecular identifiers for immune sequencing clone quantification. Germline CDR1 LNHNV, CDR2 YYDKDF (reference sequence). The CDR3 is 14 amino acids. The ends were cut back, 1 base at V and 3 bases at J, with 7 bases in the middle. TCRdb re-analysed the PCR reads in MiXCR, keeping a single row per CDR3 protein. The table records about 640,000 distinct CDR3 sequences, 20% of them present only once. This clonotype occurred many times. The chain uses TRBV15 and TRBJ1-5; a possible D gene is TRBD1 (5 bases). The receptor was derived from a human donor in good health. Some libraries in this study had Jurkat cell RNA spiked in. Sequenced material: naive CD8+ T cells from blood, with Jurkat cell RNA spiked in. Sample subset: FACS-sorted CD8+CD4-CCR7+CD45RA+ naive T cells. This chain's CDR3 is CATSRVGDNQPQHF. For the CDR3, the DNA is TGTGCCACCAGCAGAGTAGGGGACAATCAGCCCCAGCATTTT.